This TCR beta chain is from a study of T cells in Graves' hyperthyroidism and ophthalmopathy. Study results and limitations: Among clonotypes expanded in thyroid above 0.001, most were also found in blood.

This clonotype was counted many times. Antigen specificity is unknown. From RNA transcripts, TCR beta CDR3 regions were amplified. Initially, a first-round RT-PCR of the TCR CDR3 employed the HTBI primer set. Each CDR3 protein gets one entry after TCRdb re-called the multiplex PCR reads with MiXCR. The data show some 400,000 distinct CDR3 sequences, roughly 13% seen once. The CDR3 length is 15 residues. CDR1 MNHNS and CDR2 SASEGT come from the germline V gene. Trimming took off 5 bases at V and 2 bases at J, with 16 bases between the two ends. The sequence was collected from a man between 25 and 39 years old with Graves' hyperthyroidism that later progressed to Graves' ophthalmopathy. This chain joins TRBV6-1 and TRBJ2-7; a weak D match, TRBD1 (6 bases). The sequencing sample was made of blood. CDR3 in amino acids: CASSPQGIPAYEQYF. The CDR3 DNA is TGTGCCAGCAGTCCTCAGGGGATACCGGCCTACGAGCAGTACTTC.